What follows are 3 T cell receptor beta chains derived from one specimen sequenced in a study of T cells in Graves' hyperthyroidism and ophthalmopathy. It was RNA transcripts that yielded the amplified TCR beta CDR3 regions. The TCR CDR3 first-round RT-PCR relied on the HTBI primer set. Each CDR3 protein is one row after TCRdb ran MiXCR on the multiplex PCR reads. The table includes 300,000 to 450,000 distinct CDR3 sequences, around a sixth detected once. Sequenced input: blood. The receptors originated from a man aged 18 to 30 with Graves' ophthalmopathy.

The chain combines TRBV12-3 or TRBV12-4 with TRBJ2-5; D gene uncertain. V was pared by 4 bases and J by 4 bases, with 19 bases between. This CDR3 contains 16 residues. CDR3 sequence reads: CASSSNPPTGLETQYF. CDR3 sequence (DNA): TGTGCCAGCAGTTCAAATCCTCCGACTGGCTTAGAGACCCAGTACTTC.

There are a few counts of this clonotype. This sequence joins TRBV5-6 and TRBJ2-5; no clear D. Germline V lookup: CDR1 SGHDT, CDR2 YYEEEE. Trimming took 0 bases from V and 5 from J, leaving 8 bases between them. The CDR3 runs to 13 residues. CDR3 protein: CASSLGRWETQYF. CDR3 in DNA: TGTGCCAGCAGCTTGGGGCGGTGGGAGACCCAGTACTTC.

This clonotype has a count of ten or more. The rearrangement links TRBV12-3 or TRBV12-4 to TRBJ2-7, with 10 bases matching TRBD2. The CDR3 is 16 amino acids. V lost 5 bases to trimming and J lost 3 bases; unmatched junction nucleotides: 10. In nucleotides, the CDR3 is TGTGCCAGCAGTGAACCTTTAGCGGGGGGTCACTACGAGCAGTACTTC. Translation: CASSEPLAGGHYEQYF.